This TCR beta chain was recorded in a study of blood T cell repertoires in COVID-19. Study-level information: Acute and convalescent COVID-19 samples came from the United States, Italy and Spain. The analysed material was cDNA or gDNA that came from T cells, B-cell-depleted T cells, or PBMCs.

The CDR3 extends over 14 amino acids. Between the trimmed V and J ends, which lost 0 bases and 6 bases, there was a span of 10 bases. Germline CDR1 reads SGHRS; CDR2 reads YFSETQ. Repertoires were generated with immunoSEQ multiplex PCR, while TCRdb's copy carries only in-frame clones and drops some. The data hold about 210,000 clones, with under 90% observed a single time. This sequence joins TRBV5-1 and TRBJ2-1, with D maybe TRBD2 (5 bases). The sequencing input was peripheral blood. The sequence derives from a woman older than 75 with COVID-19, enrolled during active disease. The CDR3 here is CASSLDVGGNEQFF. The DNA of the CDR3 is TGCGCCAGCAGCTTGGATGTAGGAGGCAATGAGCAGTTCTTC. Complete variable domain (other parts from reference TRBV5-1 and TRBJ2-1): KAGVTQTPRYLIKTRGQQVTLSCSPISGHRSVSWYQQTPGQGLQFLFEYFSETQRNKGNFPGRFSGRQFSNSRSEMNVSTLELGDSALYLCASSLDVGGNEQFFGPGTRLTVL.